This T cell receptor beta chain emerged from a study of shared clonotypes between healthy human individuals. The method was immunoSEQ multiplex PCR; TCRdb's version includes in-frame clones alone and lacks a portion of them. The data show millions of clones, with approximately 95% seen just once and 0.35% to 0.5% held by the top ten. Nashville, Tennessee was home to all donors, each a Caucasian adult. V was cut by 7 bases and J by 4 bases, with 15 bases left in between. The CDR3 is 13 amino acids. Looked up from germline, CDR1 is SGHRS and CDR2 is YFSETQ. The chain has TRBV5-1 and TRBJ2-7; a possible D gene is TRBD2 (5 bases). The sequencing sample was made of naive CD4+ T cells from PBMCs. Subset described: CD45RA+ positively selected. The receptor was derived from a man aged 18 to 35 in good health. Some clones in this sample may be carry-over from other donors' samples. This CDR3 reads CASGTPGGYEQYF. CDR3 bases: TGCGCCAGCGGAACCCCCGGCGGGTACGAGCAGTACTTC.